Below, 7 T cell receptor beta chains from the same sample are listed, as sequenced in a study of OX40 agonist ivuxolimab in advanced cancers. The data were produced by immunoSEQ multiplex PCR, yet TCRdb's version contains in-frame clones alone and is incomplete. The repertoire holds some 86,000 clones, around 94% seen once, with around 10% in the top ten. The input for sequencing was CD4+ or CD8+ T cells sorted from blood, taken in a trial of the OX40 agonist ivuxolimab. The source is an adult with an advanced solid tumor such as melanoma, head and neck, liver or kidney cancer.

This chain links TRBV27 with TRBJ2-3, with D possibly being TRBD1 (5 bases). In germline, CDR1 is MNHEY, CDR2 SMNVEV (reference sequence). The CDR3 contains 16 residues. Trimming took off 2 bases at V and 3 bases at J, with 15 bases between the two ends. Here the CDR3 DNA reads TGTGCCAGCAGTTTACTTCGGACACTTACAACAGATACGCAGTATTTT. Protein product: CASSLLRTLTTDTQYF.

V gene TRBV4-2 combines with J gene TRBJ2-7; TRBD2 matches at 8 bases. Per the germline V gene, CDR1 is LGHNA and CDR2 is YNFKEQ. V trimming: 8 bases; J trimming: 4 bases; junction bases outside the gene matches: 7. The CDR3 totals 13 residues. The CDR3 sequence: CASASGLGYEQYF. DNA of the CDR3: TGTGCCAGCGCATCGGGACTAGGTTACGAGCAGTACTTC.

The chain employs TRBV27 and TRBJ2-7; tentative D call: TRBD1 (5 bases). The CDR3 extends over 13 amino acids. The V and J ends lost 0 bases and 4 bases respectively, with 7 bases between them. Germline CDR1 and CDR2: MNHEY and SMNVEV (reference sequence). Written as DNA, the CDR3 is TGTGCCAGCAGTTTATCAGGGGAATACGAGCAGTACTTC. This sequence encodes CASSLSGEYEQYF.

The chain combines TRBV4-1 with TRBJ2-7; the match to TRBD2 covers 9 bases. This CDR3 contains 17 residues. V lost 6 bases, J lost 0 bases, and 12 bases stayed unmatched. The V gene's germline CDR1 is MGHRA and CDR2 YSYEKL. The CDR3 nucleotides read TGCGCCAGCAGTGCCGGACTAGGGCGGGGGGGCTCCTACGAGCAGTACTTC. Its protein is CASSAGLGRGGSYEQYF.

This chain joins TRBV6-4 and TRBJ1-2; TRBD1 might be the D (5 bases). The V and J ends lost 2 bases and 2 bases respectively, with 9 bases between them. CDR1 is MRHNA and CDR2 is SNTAGT in the germline V gene. The CDR3 length is 14 residues. DNA for the CDR3: TGTGCCAGCAGTGACGGTAGGGGCAACTATGGCTACACCTTC. Its translation: CASSDGRGNYGYTF.

This chain links TRBV19 with TRBJ2-7, with D unresolved. CDR3 size: 11 residues. With 9 bases removed from V and 5 bases from J, the gap between germline ends came to 11 bases. From germline, CDR1 is LNHDA and CDR2 SQIVND (reference sequence). The CDR3: CASKHNNEQYF. CDR3 nucleotides: TGTGCCAGCAAGCATAACAACGAGCAGTACTTC.

The genes are TRBV5-4 and TRBJ2-7, with 7 positions matching TRBD1. This CDR3 is 14 amino acids long. Germline CDR1 is SGHNT and CDR2 is YYREEE (reference sequence). V was clipped by 4 bases and J by 2 bases; unmatched bases: 6. Written as DNA, the CDR3 is TGTGCCAGCAGCCCCGACAGGGAGACCTACGAGCAGTACTTC. It specifies CASSPDRETYEQYF.